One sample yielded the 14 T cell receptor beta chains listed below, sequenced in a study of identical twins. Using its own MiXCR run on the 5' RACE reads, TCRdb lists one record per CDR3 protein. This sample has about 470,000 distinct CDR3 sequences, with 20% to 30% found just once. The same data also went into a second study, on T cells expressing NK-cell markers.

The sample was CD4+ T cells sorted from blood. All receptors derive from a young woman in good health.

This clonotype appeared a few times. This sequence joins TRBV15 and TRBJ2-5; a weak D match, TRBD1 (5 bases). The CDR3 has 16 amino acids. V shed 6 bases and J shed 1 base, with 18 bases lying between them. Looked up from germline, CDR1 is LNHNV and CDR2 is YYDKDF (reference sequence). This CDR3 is CATRGIGETGQETQYF. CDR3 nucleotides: TGTGCCACCAGAGGGATAGGGGAAACAGGCCAAGAGACCCAGTACTTC.

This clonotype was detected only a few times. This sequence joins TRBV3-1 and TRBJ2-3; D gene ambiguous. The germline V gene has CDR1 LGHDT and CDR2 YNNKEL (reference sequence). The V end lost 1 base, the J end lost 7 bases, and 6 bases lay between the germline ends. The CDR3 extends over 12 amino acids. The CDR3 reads CASSQGAHTQYF. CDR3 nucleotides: TGTGCCAGCAGCCAAGGAGCTCATACGCAGTATTTT.

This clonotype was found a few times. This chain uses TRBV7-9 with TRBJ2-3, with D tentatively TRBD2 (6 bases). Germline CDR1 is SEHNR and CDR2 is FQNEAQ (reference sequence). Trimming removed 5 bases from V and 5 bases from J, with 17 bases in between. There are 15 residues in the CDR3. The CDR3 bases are TGTGCCAGCAGCCCTGGGACTTCGGAGGAAGATACGCAGTATTTT. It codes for CASSPGTSEEDTQYF.

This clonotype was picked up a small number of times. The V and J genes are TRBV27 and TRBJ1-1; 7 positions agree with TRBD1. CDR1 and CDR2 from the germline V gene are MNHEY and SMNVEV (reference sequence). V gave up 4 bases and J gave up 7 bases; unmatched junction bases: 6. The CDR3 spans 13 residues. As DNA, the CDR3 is TGTGCCAGCAGTTACCAGGGGGGCAGTGAAGCTTTCTTT. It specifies CASSYQGGSEAFF.

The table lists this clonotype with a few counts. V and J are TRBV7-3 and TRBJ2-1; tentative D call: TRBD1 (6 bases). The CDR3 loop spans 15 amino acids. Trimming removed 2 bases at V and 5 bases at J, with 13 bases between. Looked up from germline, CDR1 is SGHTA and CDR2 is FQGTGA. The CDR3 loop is CASSLQGLQDNEQFF. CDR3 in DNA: TGTGCCAGCAGCTTACAGGGGCTGCAAGACAATGAGCAGTTCTTC.

The CDR3 sequence is CASSPQIGLGPYEQYF. The CDR3 bases are TGTGCCAGCAGCCCACAGATAGGACTAGGCCCCTACGAGCAGTACTTC. The rearrangement joins TRBV11-3 to TRBJ2-7, with TRBD2 matching over 7 bases. J lost 2 bases, V lost 5 bases, and 12 bases had no gene match. The germline gives CDR1 SGHNT, CDR2 YENEEA. The CDR3 loop spans 16 amino acids.

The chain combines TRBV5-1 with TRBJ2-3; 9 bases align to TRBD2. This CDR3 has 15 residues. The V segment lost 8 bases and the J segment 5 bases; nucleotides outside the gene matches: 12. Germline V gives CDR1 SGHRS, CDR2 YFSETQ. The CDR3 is CASSPGLAAGDTQYF. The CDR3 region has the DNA TGCGCCAGTTCTCCGGGACTAGCAGCCGGAGATACGCAGTATTTT.

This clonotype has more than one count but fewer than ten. The chain's CDR3 is CASSDIAGSYEQYF. The CDR3 nucleotides are TGTGCCAGCAGTGACATAGCGGGCTCCTACGAGCAGTACTTC. The V gene is TRBV5-6, the J gene TRBJ2-7; 7 positions match TRBD2. This CDR3 contains 14 residues. V lost 5 bases and J lost 0; bases outside the gene matches: 5. CDR1 is SGHDT and CDR2 is YYEEEE in the germline V gene.

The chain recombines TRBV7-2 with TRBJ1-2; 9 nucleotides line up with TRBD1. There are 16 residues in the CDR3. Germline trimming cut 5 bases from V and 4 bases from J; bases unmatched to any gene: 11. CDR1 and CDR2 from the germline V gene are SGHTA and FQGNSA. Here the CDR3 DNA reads TGTGCCAGCAGCGACGCAAACAGGGGGCGAATCTATGGCTACACCTTC. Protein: CASSDANRGRIYGYTF.

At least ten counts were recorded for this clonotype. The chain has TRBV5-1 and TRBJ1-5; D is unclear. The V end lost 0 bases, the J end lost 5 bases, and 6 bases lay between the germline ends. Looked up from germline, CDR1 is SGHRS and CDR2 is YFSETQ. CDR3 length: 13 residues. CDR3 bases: TGCGCCAGCAGCTTGGCCTCGGATCAGCCCCAGCATTTT. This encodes CASSLASDQPQHF.

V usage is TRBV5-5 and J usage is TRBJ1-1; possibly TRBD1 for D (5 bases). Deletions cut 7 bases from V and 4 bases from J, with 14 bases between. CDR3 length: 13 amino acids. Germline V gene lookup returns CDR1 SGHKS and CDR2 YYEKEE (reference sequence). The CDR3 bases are TGTGCCAGCGCGCCCGGGGGTGGCACTGAAGCTTTCTTT. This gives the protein CASAPGGGTEAFF.

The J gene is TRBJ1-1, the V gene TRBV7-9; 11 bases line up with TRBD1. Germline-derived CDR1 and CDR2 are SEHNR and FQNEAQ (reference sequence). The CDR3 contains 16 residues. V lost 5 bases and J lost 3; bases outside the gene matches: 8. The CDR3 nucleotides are TGTGCCAGCAGCGTGGACAGGGGGCGCGGGGACACTGAAGCTTTCTTT. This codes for CASSVDRGRGDTEAFF.

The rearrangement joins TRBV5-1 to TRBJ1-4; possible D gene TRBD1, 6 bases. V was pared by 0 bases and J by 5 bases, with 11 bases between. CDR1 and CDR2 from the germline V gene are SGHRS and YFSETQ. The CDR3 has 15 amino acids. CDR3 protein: CASSLARGDNEKLFF. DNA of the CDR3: TGCGCCAGCAGCTTGGCCAGGGGAGACAATGAAAAACTGTTTTTT.

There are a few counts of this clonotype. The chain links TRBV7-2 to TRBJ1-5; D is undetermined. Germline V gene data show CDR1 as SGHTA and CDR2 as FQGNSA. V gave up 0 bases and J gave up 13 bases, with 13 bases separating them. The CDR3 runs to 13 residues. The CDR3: CASSLALKDSQHF. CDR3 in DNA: TGTGCCAGCAGCTTAGCGCTTAAGGACTCTCAGCATTTT.